This passage covers 22 T cell receptor beta chains from one sample sequenced in a study of T cells expressing NK-cell markers. Reprocessing the 5' RACE reads, TCRdb reports a single entry for every CDR3 protein and omits DNA. Its table lists 440,000 or so distinct CDR3 sequences. The specimen sequenced was blood T cells: a sorted CD56 or NKG2C T cell subset, CD4+ or CD8+ T cells, or bulk PBMC T cells (not recorded which). The receptors were sampled from a woman aged 18 to 75 in good health.

This chain links TRBV4-2 with TRBJ1-1; absent DNA, TCRdb's TRBD1 call cannot be checked. Germline V lookup: CDR1 LGHNA, CDR2 YNFKEQ. The CDR3 length is 15 residues. The CDR3 here is CASSPRGDWNTEAFF.

V is TRBV19 and J is TRBJ1-5. Looked up from germline, CDR1 is LNHDA and CDR2 is SQIVND (reference sequence). The CDR3 is made up of 11 amino acids. This CDR3 reads CASGEAQPQHF. The whole variable domain, remainder taken from reference TRBV19 and TRBJ1-5, is DGGITQSPKYLFRKEGQNVTLSCEQNLNHDAMYWYRQDPGQGLRLIYYSQIVNDFQKGDIAEGYSVSREKKESFPLTVTSAQKNPTAFYLCASGEAQPQHFGDGTRLSIL.

The CDR3: CSARYRGNEQFF. The chain is built from TRBV20-1 and TRBJ2-1; TCRdb's assignment of TRBD1 cannot be checked, as there is no DNA. Germline loops: CDR1 DFQATT, CDR2 SNEGSKA (reference sequence). The CDR3 sequence is 12 residues long.

The rearrangement joins TRBV7-3 to TRBJ1-6. The germline CDR1 and CDR2 sequences are SGHTA and FQGTGA. The CDR3 length is 17 residues. CDR3 in amino acids: CASSARDQGGSNSPLHF.

The rearrangement links TRBV13 to TRBJ1-1; absent DNA, TCRdb's TRBD1 call cannot be checked. The germline gives CDR1 PRHDT, CDR2 FYEKMQ (reference sequence). CDR3 length: 20 amino acids. CDR3 protein: CASRGRGRGSGTGENTEAFF.

V and J are TRBV5-1 and TRBJ2-1; TCRdb's D call of TRBD1 is untestable without DNA. Germline V CDR1 and CDR2: SGHRS, YFSETQ. The CDR3 is made up of 15 amino acids. Here the CDR3 reads CASSSRGPPYNEQFF.

The chain uses TRBV12-3 or TRBV12-4 and TRBJ1-1; the TRBD1 assignment by TCRdb is unverifiable without DNA. The CDR3 totals 17 residues. The CDR3 protein is CASSPEWTGGRNTEAFF.

The chain has TRBV27 and TRBJ1-3; without DNA, the TCRdb call of TRBD1 cannot be checked. The CDR3 is 15 amino acids. Germline CDR1 MNHEY, CDR2 SMNVEV (reference sequence). CDR3 protein: CASSSGGEGGNTIYF.

This chain uses TRBV6-1 with TRBJ1-4; the D gene TCRdb calls, TRBD1, cannot be checked with no DNA. Germline assignment: CDR1 MNHNS and CDR2 SASEGT. The CDR3 is made up of 15 amino acids. The CDR3: CASSRLTGQGEKLFF.

V and J are TRBV20-1 and TRBJ2-3; the TCRdb call, TRBD1, lacks DNA for checking. This CDR3 is 14 amino acids long. Germline V lookup: CDR1 DFQATT, CDR2 SNEGSKA (reference sequence). The CDR3 sequence is CSASRQLLTDTQYF.

The rearrangement links TRBV10-2 to TRBJ1-2; TCRdb returns TRBD1, unconfirmable since there is no DNA. CDR3 length: 14 residues. Per the germline V gene, CDR1 is WSHSY and CDR2 is SAAADI. This chain's CDR3 is CASSRGQVLDGYTF.

The chain links TRBV18 to TRBJ2-3. Per germline, CDR1 KGHSH and CDR2 LQKENI. The CDR3 consists of 14 residues. Here the CDR3 reads CASSPSASTDTQYF.

The chain uses TRBV24-1 and TRBJ2-3. Germline V gene sequence: CDR1 KGHDR, CDR2 SFDVKD. The CDR3 is 13 residues long. CDR3 in amino acids: CATSAIGADTQYF.

The genes are TRBV3-1 and TRBJ2-1; TCRdb designates TRBD1, a call that cannot be tested without DNA. CDR3 length: 15 amino acids. CDR1 LGHDT and CDR2 YNNKEL come from the germline V gene (reference sequence). This chain's CDR3 is CATIQGTSAYNEQFF.

The chain links TRBV11-2 to TRBJ2-6; TCRdb designates TRBD1, a call that cannot be tested without DNA. The CDR3 covers 16 residues. CDR1 is SGHAT and CDR2 is FQNNGV in the germline V gene. CDR3: CASTQKGETGANVLTF. Full variable domain (outside the CDR3, taken from reference TRBV11-2 and TRBJ2-6): EAGVAQSPRYKIIEKRQSVAFWCNPISGHATLYWYQQILGQGPKLLIQFQNNGVVDDSQLPKDRFSAERLKGVDSTLKIQPAKLEDSAVYLCASTQKGETGANVLTFGAGSRLTVL.

The chain links TRBV29-1 to TRBJ2-3; no DNA is available, so the TRBD2 call from TCRdb remains unchecked. Per germline, CDR1 SQVTM and CDR2 ANQGSEA. The CDR3 consists of 13 residues. The CDR3: CSGETAPRVGQYF.

The chain carries TRBV27 and TRBJ2-1; TCRdb designates TRBD1, a call that cannot be tested without DNA. Germline CDR1 is MNHEY and CDR2 is SMNVEV (reference sequence). The CDR3 has 15 amino acids. The CDR3 region is CASRDRQGPLNEQFF.

The chain recombines TRBV4-3 with TRBJ2-7; TCRdb's D gene call, TRBD2, goes unchecked for lack of DNA. CDR1 and CDR2 from the germline V gene are LGHNA and YSLEER. The CDR3 is 16 residues long. This CDR3 is CASSQDAAPSSYEQYF.

The chain is built from TRBV20-1 and TRBJ1-1. The germline CDR1 and CDR2 sequences are DFQATT and SNEGSKA (reference sequence). The CDR3 runs to 12 residues. CDR3 amino acids: CSAKHENTEAFF.

The CDR3 here is CASSLVGGGVQETQYF. The J gene is TRBJ2-5, the V gene TRBV7-2; TCRdb's D call, TRBD2, is unchecked because there is no DNA. This CDR3 region has 16 residues. Per the germline V gene, CDR1 is SGHTA and CDR2 is FQGNSA.

V usage is TRBV10-3 and J usage is TRBJ2-3; TCRdb lists TRBD2, though no DNA is available to test this call. Germline V lookup: CDR1 ENHRY, CDR2 SYGVKD. This CDR3 is 15 amino acids long. The CDR3 loop reads CAISDAGVYTDTQYF.

The gene calls are TRBV3-1 and TRBJ2-7; TCRdb reports TRBD2, a call that lacks DNA to check it against. The germline CDR1 and CDR2 sequences are LGHDT and YNNKEL (reference sequence). The CDR3 covers 13 residues. CDR3: CASKAGSSYEQYF.